The entry below describes one TCR beta chain. This entry is derived from a study of patients and donors after allogeneic stem cell transplantation. V lost 3 bases, J lost 6 bases, and 11 bases lay in between. Germline values: CDR1 DFQATT, CDR2 SNEGSKA (reference sequence). This CDR3 region has 13 residues. TCRdb fed the RT-PCR reads into MiXCR, producing one record per CDR3 protein. Among 70,000 or so distinct CDR3 sequences listed, about 30% were seen once. This rearrangement joins TRBV20-1 to TRBJ2-2; maybe TRBD2 (6 bases). The source of this sequence is a human donor who was either an allogeneic HSCT recipient or a stem cell or donor lymphocyte infusion donor (not recorded which). It is not recorded whose cells these are; they may come from a transplant donor. Material for sequencing was blood, either unsorted or a sorted T cell fraction (not recorded which). The CDR3 DNA sequence: TGCAGTGCTAGCGCGCGGGGTGCCGGGGAGCTGTTTTTT. Protein: CSASARGAGELFF.